This TCR beta chain is from a study of blood T cell repertoires in COVID-19. At the level of the study: COVID-19 samples collected from the United States, Italy and Spain covered acute and convalescent phases.

Sequencing was performed with immunoSEQ multiplex PCR; in TCRdb, only in-frame clones are kept and a portion is missing. This sample has over 200,000 clones, with less than 85% found just once. V dropped 0 bases and J dropped 6; count of bases not matched to a gene: 6. The CDR3 loop spans 15 amino acids. Germline V gene data show CDR1 as SGHKS and CDR2 as YYEKEE (reference sequence). The sequenced sample was PBMCs or T cells enriched from blood (not recorded which). This receptor was taken from a man aged 55 to 70 who had recovered from COVID-19. The J gene is TRBJ2-7, the V gene TRBV5-5, with 10 bases lining up with TRBD1. For the CDR3, the DNA is TGTGCCAGCAGCTTGGGGGGACAGGGGCTCATCGAGCAGTACTTC. Its translation is CASSLGGQGLIEQYF.